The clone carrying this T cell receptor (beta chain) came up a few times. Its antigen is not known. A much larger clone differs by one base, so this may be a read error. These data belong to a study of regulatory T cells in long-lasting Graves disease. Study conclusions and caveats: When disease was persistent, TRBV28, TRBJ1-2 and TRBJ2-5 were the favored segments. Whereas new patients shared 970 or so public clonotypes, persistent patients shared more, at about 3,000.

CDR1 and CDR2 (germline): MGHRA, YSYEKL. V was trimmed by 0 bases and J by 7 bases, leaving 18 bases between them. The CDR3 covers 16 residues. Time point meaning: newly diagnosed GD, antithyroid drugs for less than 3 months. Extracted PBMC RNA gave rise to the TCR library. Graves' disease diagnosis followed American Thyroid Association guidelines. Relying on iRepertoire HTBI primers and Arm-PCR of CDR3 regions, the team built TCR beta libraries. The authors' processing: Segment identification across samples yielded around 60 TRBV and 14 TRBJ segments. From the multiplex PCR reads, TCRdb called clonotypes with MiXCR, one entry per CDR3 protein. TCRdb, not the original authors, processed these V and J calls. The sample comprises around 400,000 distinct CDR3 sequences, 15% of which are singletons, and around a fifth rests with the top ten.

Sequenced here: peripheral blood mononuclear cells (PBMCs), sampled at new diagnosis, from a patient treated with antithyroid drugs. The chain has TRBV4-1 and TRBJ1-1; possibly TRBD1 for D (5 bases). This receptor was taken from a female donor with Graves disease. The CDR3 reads CASSQEIGRGTIEAFF. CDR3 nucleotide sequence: TGCGCCAGCAGCCAAGAAATCGGACGGGGGACGATTGAAGCTTTCTTT.